This T cell receptor (beta chain) originates from a study of cytomegalovirus exposure and HLA in healthy donors (dated by TCRdb to 2016 to 2017). For the study in its entirety: An earlier analysis of about 560 of the donors reported around 280 Gb of sequence data and 100 million to 120 million unique TCR beta sequences obtained from around 190 million T cells. HLA typing included class I and class II loci at four-digit resolution. The genetic ancestry cluster associated with self-reported Caucasian donors included 81% of the roughly 380 genotyped donors. An early release that covered about 600 HLA-typed donors contained about 290 gigabases of sequencing data and 80 million or so unique TCR sequences. High-throughput TCR immunosequencing, statistical association of individual TCRs with disease status, and machine learning were combined to predict cytomegalovirus infection status. Among about 410 genotyped donors of the cohort, an average of around 250,000 unique TCR beta nucleotide sequences was sequenced per donor, of which about 18% were non-productive. Rather than using new phenotypic data, the later analysis identified candidate immune exposures from TCR beta sequences and from how often those sequences occurred across donors. The number of typed donors differed by locus: 629-630 for A, B, C, DRB1 and DQB1; 522 for DQA1; 606 for DPA1; and 450 to 480 for DPB1. All discovery cohort repertoires had been generated using a single sequencing platform. The aim of the study was to test whether cataloging public T cell receptors could identify signatures of past pathogen exposure. The T cell repertoires of about 700 subjects were profiled by immunosequencing and related to cytomegalovirus serostatus. In a later genetic analysis, genome-wide SNP genotypes for about three fifths of the 666 donors were used, and that subset was treated as a discovery cohort. Because of strong linkage in the cohort, roughly five DR-DQ haplotypes were treated as single units for association and clustering. Donor age, sex, ethnicity and CMV serostatus were compiled together with the repertoire data. To study patterns of TCR occurrence, a later analysis re-analyzed previously published TCR beta repertoires from around 660 donors and added high-resolution HLA genotyping. In an earlier analysis of over 550 of the donors, high-throughput TCR beta sequencing was used to judge whether each TCR beta V gene segment behaved as functional or pseudogenic. Besides the first cohort of roughly 700 subjects, a separate validation cohort made up of 120 or so different subjects was used. Results and caveats for the whole study, not just this receptor: HLA typing was unavailable for some donors at each locus, so association tests used only the typed subset. A few of the identified cytomegalovirus-associated TCR beta chains were confirmed in vitro to be specific for cytomegalovirus antigens. In an earlier analysis of around 600 of the donors, most TCR beta V segments appeared in productive rearrangements about 90% or about 30% of the time, broadly matching IMGT annotations. In a later genetic analysis, a missense DCLRE1C variant was associated with V-gene and J-gene trimming of TCR beta chains, and the association was replicated in an independent cohort. Correlated functional status among segregating V segments might reflect linkage disequilibrium, but an unknown experimental factor could not be ruled out. Sequencing depth was assumed to be roughly uniform across donors in the presence/absence analyses, though that assumption may not hold. A later analysis found that TCR association rates varied across HLA loci, with DRB1 alleles showing the most associated TCRs and HLA-C alleles the fewest. The authors suggested that the approach could potentially be extended to other disease states and immunological phenotypes. According to a later genetic analysis, donors in an Asian-associated ancestry cluster had fewer N-insertions in productive TCRs than the roughly 700-donor mean. Specific HLA alleles were associated with 16,951 TCR beta sequences at a false discovery rate of 0.05 in a later analysis. The sequencing pipeline was judged likely to have produced a cluster of highly shared sequence variants as a technical artifact. Approximately 16 rarely observed V segments, including chromosome 9 orphons, were excluded from the earlier analysis of 550 to 700 of the donors because counts were too low. The study gave a list of under 200 TCR beta chains associated with cytomegalovirus. Compared with equally common non-associated chains, HLA-associated TCR beta chains in a later analysis were more clonally expanded and had lower generation probabilities. The cohort was sequenced for TCR beta chains only, and without alpha or paired-chain data the features that could be detected were limited. According to a later analysis, parvovirus B19, influenza, CMV and Epstein-Barr virus appeared linked to several top co-occurrence clusters. A later analysis found that most CMV-associated TCR beta chains appeared HLA-restricted, with HLA associations seemingly driven largely by CMV exposure. A further reported finding was that TCR beta sequences accurately predicted the HLA-A and HLA-B alleles for most subjects in the first cohort. When HLA alleles, especially DR and DQ, strongly co-occurred, attributing TCR associations to individual alleles was difficult. Most TCR sequences were seen in very few donors, while some public TCRs were found in many individuals. Some IMGT-functional V segments, including TRBV6-2 and TRBV6-3, could not be distinguished by the 87-base-pair reads and were therefore excluded. Immune exposure information for the cohort was limited to CMV serostatus. The classifier was reported to diagnose cytomegalovirus status with high specificity and sensitivity in both the original cohort and the validation cohort.

Libraries were built with the immunoSEQ multiplex PCR assay. The multiplex PCR relied on a mix of 60 forward primers for TCR Vbeta segments and 13 reverse primers for TCR Jbeta segments. The CDR3 region of rearranged TCR beta genes was amplified from genomic DNA with a multiplex PCR assay. The Illumina HiSeq System was used to sequence the amplified TCR beta libraries as 87-base-pair reads. The authors processed their data as follows. A later analysis tallied about 77 million unique TCR beta chains across the 650 to 750 repertoires, and approximately 12 million of those chains were shared by two or more donors. Raw reads were error-corrected and collapsed into unique sequences by a nearest-neighbor algorithm in which closely related sequences were merged to remove PCR and sequencing errors. CDR3 sequences were aligned to IMGT reference sequences to assign V, D and J gene segments. For a sequence to be retained, a match of at least six nucleotides to both a V gene segment and a J gene segment was required. Rearrangements were called productive when the CDR3 lacked stop codons and stayed in frame with V and J; all others were non-productive. CDR3 was defined by IMGT convention, running from the second conserved V-encoded cysteine to the conserved J-encoded phenylalanine. The earlier analysis of a few hundred of the donors excluded any sequence lacking an unambiguous match to a single V gene segment. An earlier analysis of several hundred of the donors called V segments functional above 56.7% productive rearrangements and segregating when the between-donor standard deviation exceeded 5%. To diagnose cytomegalovirus status from the catalog of TCR beta chain sequences, a statistical classification framework was built. In a later analysis, TCR nucleotide sequences were compared against IMGT/GENE-DB human TR gene sequences so that V and J genes could be assigned. In a later analysis, CDR3 sequences and most-parsimonious VDJ recombination scenarios were assigned using the TCRdist pipeline. In a later analysis, every TCR beta chain was defined by the combination of its CDR3 amino acid sequence and its V-gene family, and reads without a unique V-gene family were dropped. In a later analysis, 500 to 700 highly shared, low-generation-probability nucleotide sequences were removed to address suspected cross-contamination and a sequencing artifact. For each public chain, a later analysis derived a clonal expansion index from normalized ranks of inferred template counts within each repertoire. Generation probabilities in a later analysis came from a VDJ recombination model fitted to out-of-frame rearrangements, and those results were checked against IGoR. In a later analysis, TCR-TCR, TCR-HLA and TCR-CMV co-occurrence was scored with hypergeometric tests, and a repertoire-size bias correction was applied to TCR pairs. In a later analysis, false discovery rates were estimated by permuting HLA or CMV assignments 20 times. In a later analysis, co-occurring TCRs were grouped using DBSCAN, with TCRdist sequence similarity added in when clustering inside HLA-allele-positive subsets. Repertoires with fewer than 30,000 or more than 120,000 public chains, plus five repertoires with anomalous nucleotide sharing, were excluded from co-occurrence clustering. TCRdb retrieved this table from immuneACCESS and kept in-frame rearrangements only. Not all clones are present; in checked studies, unresolved V genes account for under half, and no reason is known for the remainder. For V, J and clone size, that table is used; D and trimming come from the DNA. The sample profile shows about 160,000 clones; approximately 71% of them were found once. The leading ten clones occupy more than 4% of the sample.

The germline V gene provides CDR1 SGHRS and CDR2 YFSETQ. V has 6 bases trimmed and J has 6 bases trimmed; junction bases matching no gene number 10. The CDR3, cysteine through phenylalanine, is 15 amino acids long. Only CDR3 DNA remains: 45 bases, in frame from the first base. The cohort was made up of 500 to 800 healthy bone marrow donors. All cohort members were sampled while nominally healthy, although unrecorded immune exposures were likely present. The donor was CMV seronegative and belonged to the group of 350 or so seronegative cohort members. A peripheral blood sample was provided by each donor, and peripheral blood mononuclear cells were used for TCR beta sequencing. The Qiagen DNeasy Blood Extraction Kit was used to extract genomic DNA from the blood cell samples. Comments on this clone: Which antigen it targets is not known. No per-base quality is available; no much larger clone lies one base away.

What was sequenced was PBMCs. The source is a male donor in good health and CMV-seronegative. The V gene is TRBV5-1 and the J gene is TRBJ1-4; 8 bases in the junction line up with TRBD1. DNA sequence: TGCGCCAGCACCCCAGGGCAGGGGGCGTATGAAAAACTGTTTTTT. Its protein product is CASTPGQGAYEKLFF.